Each of the 21 T cell receptor beta chains below was sequenced from the same sample in a study of fetal regulatory T cell absence and autoimmunity. Some clones are missing from TCRdb's copy, which holds only in-frame ones; the method was immunoSEQ multiplex PCR. The sample yields 95,000 to 100,000 clones, more than 70% seen once. Specimen: pancreas tissue. These receptors were obtained from a male donor with IPEX syndrome.

The CDR3 region is CASSLSGSSYGYTF. In DNA form, the CDR3 reads TGCGCCAGCAGCTTGAGCGGGTCCAGCTATGGCTACACCTTC. The chain carries TRBV5-1 and TRBJ1-2, with D hard to call. Germline-derived CDR1 and CDR2 are SGHRS and YFSETQ. Trimming shortened V by 1 base and J by 4 bases, and 11 bases separated the two germline ends. The CDR3 sequence is 14 residues long.

The chain recombines TRBV5-8 with TRBJ2-1; maybe TRBD2 (6 bases). Germline V gene sequence: CDR1 SGHTS, CDR2 YDEGEE. V was shortened by 1 base and J by 2 bases, with 10 bases between the two germline ends. This CDR3 is 15 amino acids long. CDR3 residues: CASSLFSGTYNEQFF. CDR3 bases: TGTGCCAGCAGCTTGTTTAGCGGTACCTACAATGAGCAGTTCTTC.

The chain has TRBV10-3 and TRBJ2-3; D gene uncertain. The CDR3 covers 14 residues. V was clipped by 10 bases and J by 2 bases, with 16 bases between them. CDR1 and CDR2 (germline): ENHRY, SYGVKD. The CDR3 loop reads CASRRRIDTDTQYF. CDR3 DNA: TGTGCCAGCCGCAGGAGAATCGACACAGATACGCAGTATTTT.

This chain uses TRBV7-2 with TRBJ2-7, with D possibly called TRBD1 or TRBD2 (5 bases each). Germline CDR1 is SGHTA and CDR2 is FQGNSA. This CDR3 is 16 amino acids long. Trimming removed 2 bases from V and 0 bases from J, with 14 bases in between. This chain's CDR3 is CASSLYGDGSSYEQYF. CDR3 bases: TGTGCCAGCAGCTTATATGGGGACGGCAGCTCCTACGAGCAGTACTTC.

This clone has only a few counts. Other nucleotide sequences in the sample specify the same CDR3. This rearrangement joins TRBV11-3 to TRBJ1-2, with TRBD1 as a possible D gene (5 bases). V lost 6 bases and J lost 4, with 9 bases in between. The CDR3 spans 12 residues. Germline V gene sequence: CDR1 SGHNT, CDR2 YENEEA. CDR3 protein: CASSLGPYGYTF. CDR3 coding DNA: TGTGCCAGCAGTCTGGGACCCTATGGCTACACCTTC.

The chain couples TRBV5-4 to TRBJ2-7; 9 bases map to TRBD1. Germline V gene lookup returns CDR1 SGHNT and CDR2 YYREEE (reference sequence). Trimming removed 2 bases from V and 5 bases from J; junction bases left unmatched: 2. The CDR3 consists of 13 residues. CDR3 DNA sequence: TGTGCCAGCAGCTTCGACAGGGGGAACGAGCAGTACTTC. Its translation is CASSFDRGNEQYF.

This sequence joins TRBV5-1 and TRBJ2-1, with 9 bases fitting TRBD2. Germline-derived CDR1 and CDR2 are SGHRS and YFSETQ. The V segment lost 1 base and the J segment 8 bases; nucleotides outside the gene matches: 7. This CDR3 is built from 15 residues. The chain's CDR3 is CASSLRVAGVHEQFF. DNA of the CDR3: TGCGCCAGCAGCTTGAGGGTAGCGGGAGTCCATGAGCAGTTCTTC.

The chain recombines TRBV4-1 with TRBJ2-7, with unresolved D. Trimming took 1 base from V and 3 from J, leaving 7 bases between them. Germline CDR1 reads MGHRA; CDR2 reads YSYEKL. The CDR3 runs to 13 residues. The CDR3 sequence is CASSQGPHYEQYF. The CDR3 region has the DNA TGCGCCAGCAGCCAAGGTCCTCACTACGAGCAGTACTTC.

The CDR3 DNA reads TGTGCCAGCAGCGTAGATGGCGGCACTGAAGCTTTCTTT. Its translation is CASSVDGGTEAFF. V is TRBV9 and J is TRBJ1-1; D is unclear. Germline CDR1 SGDLS, CDR2 YYNGEE. The germline V and J ends were trimmed by 0 bases and 4 bases, with 7 bases remaining between them. The CDR3 consists of 13 residues.

The chain couples TRBV18 to TRBJ1-1; 10 bases match TRBD1. V shed 4 bases, J shed 3 bases, and the junction held 5 bases outside the gene matches. This CDR3 has 15 amino acids. CDR1 and CDR2 (germline): KGHSH, LQKENI. The chain's CDR3 is CASSQGQGEYTEAFF. In DNA, the CDR3 is TGTGCCAGCTCACAAGGACAGGGGGAGTACACTGAAGCTTTCTTT.

Note on this clone: The same CDR3 arises from other DNA sequences in this sample as well. The chain recombines TRBV19 with TRBJ2-7, with D unresolved. The CDR3 covers 13 residues. Per the germline V gene, CDR1 is LNHDA and CDR2 is SQIVND (reference sequence). V was clipped by 1 base and J by 0 bases, with 4 bases between them. The CDR3 nucleotides are TGTGCCAGTAGTATAGGGAGCTCCTACGAGCAGTACTTC. Protein product: CASSIGSSYEQYF.

The genes are TRBV11-2 and TRBJ1-1, with D tentatively TRBD1 (5 bases). This CDR3 region has 15 residues. From germline, CDR1 is SGHAT and CDR2 FQNNGV. Trimming stripped 0 bases from V and 0 bases from J, with 8 bases between. The CDR3 is CASSLDLGVNTEAFF. The CDR3 region has the DNA TGTGCCAGCAGCTTAGATCTAGGGGTGAACACTGAAGCTTTCTTT.

The gene calls are TRBV9 and TRBJ2-3; no clear D gene. The length of the CDR3 is 12 residues. The ends were cut back, 4 bases at V and 5 bases at J, with 8 bases in the middle. CDR1 and CDR2 from the germline V gene are SGDLS and YYNGEE. The CDR3, as DNA: TGTGCCAGCAGCACCCGAGGAGATACGCAGTATTTT. Residues: CASSTRGDTQYF.

This chain connects TRBV19 to TRBJ2-1; D remains unclear. Trimming cost V 7 bases and J 0 bases, with 10 bases left between them. Germline CDR1 and CDR2: LNHDA and SQIVND (reference sequence). The CDR3 is 14 residues long. CDR3 loop: CASTWAASYNEQFF. The DNA for the CDR3 is TGTGCCAGTACTTGGGCGGCCTCCTACAATGAGCAGTTCTTC.

The gene calls are TRBV4-1 and TRBJ2-1, with 8 bases identical to TRBD1. Germline assignment: CDR1 MGHRA and CDR2 YSYEKL. Trimming took 3 bases from V and 1 from J; bases not matched to a gene: 8. The CDR3 has 17 residues. The CDR3 here is CASSHGAGQASYNEQFF. The CDR3 nucleotides are TGCGCCAGCAGCCACGGCGCGGGACAGGCGTCCTACAATGAGCAGTTCTTC.

This chain joins TRBV10-2 and TRBJ2-7, with 15 bases aligning to TRBD2. CDR3 size: 17 residues. Losses at the gene ends were 4 bases for V and 3 bases for J; bases not matched to a gene: 7. Germline assignment: CDR1 WSHSY and CDR2 SAAADI. In DNA form, the CDR3 reads TGCGCCAGCAGTGCGCCGGGGACTAGCGGGGGGCACTACGAGCAGTACTTC. It translates to CASSAPGTSGGHYEQYF.

The genes are TRBV6-1 and TRBJ1-5; the D is unclear. This CDR3 contains 14 residues. Germline V gives CDR1 MNHNS, CDR2 SASEGT. Trimming cost V 6 bases and J 5 bases, with 14 bases left between them. The CDR3 sequence: CASRAGGLHQPQHF. CDR3 coding DNA: TGTGCCAGCAGGGCGGGCGGATTGCATCAGCCCCAGCATTTT.

The chain has TRBV7-2 and TRBJ1-2; perhaps TRBD1 as D (6 bases). The germline V and J ends were trimmed by 1 base and 4 bases, with 16 bases remaining between them. This CDR3 has 16 amino acids. Germline V lookup: CDR1 SGHTA, CDR2 FQGNSA. DNA for the CDR3: TGTGCCAGCAGCTTAGAAGCCTTCAGGGGAGGCTATGGCTACACCTTC. It specifies CASSLEAFRGGYGYTF.

The chain is built from TRBV4-3 and TRBJ1-4, with D hard to call. The CDR3 is made up of 14 amino acids. V was shortened by 1 base and J by 7 bases, with 10 bases between the two germline ends. From germline, CDR1 is LGHNA and CDR2 YSLEER. The CDR3 here is CASSQVRGSEKLFF. In DNA, the CDR3 is TGCGCCAGCAGCCAAGTCCGGGGTAGTGAAAAACTGTTTTTT.

The J gene is TRBJ2-3, the V gene TRBV30; the D gene is possibly TRBD1 (6 bases). The CDR3 loop spans 17 amino acids. V lost 2 bases, J lost 3 bases, and 21 bases lay in between. CDR1 is GTSNPN, CDR2 SVGIG, per germline (reference sequence). The CDR3 protein is CAWSRLGFRGRTDTQYF. CDR3 nucleotide sequence: TGTGCCTGGAGTCGACTGGGCTTTAGGGGGAGAACAGATACGCAGTATTTT.

The chain has TRBV4-2 and TRBJ2-5, with TRBD2 matching 9 bases. V was clipped by 2 bases and J by 3 bases; unmatched bases: 13. The CDR3 spans 18 residues. Germline CDR1 and CDR2: LGHNA and YNFKEQ. The CDR3 bases are TGTGCCAGCAGCCAAAGAGCGTCCGGGACTAGCCCTAAAGAGACCCAGTACTTC. It codes for CASSQRASGTSPKETQYF.